This T cell receptor beta chain originates from a study of T cell changes during pregnancy in multiple sclerosis. CDR1 is SGHDN, CDR2 FVKESK, per germline. V shed 5 bases and J 0 bases; nucleotides not matched to a gene: 7. The length of the CDR3 is 16 residues. The assay was immunoSEQ multiplex PCR, and TCRdb's table has in-frame clones only and misses some. The table lists around 70,000 clones, approximately 94% of them singletons. Sequencing used peripheral blood, obtained in the second trimester of pregnancy. The origin of this receptor is a female donor in good health, enrolled as a control in a pregnancy study. V gene TRBV14 combines with J gene TRBJ2-1, with 7 bases lining up with TRBD1. The CDR3 spells CASSERGPSSYNEQFF. The DNA of the CDR3 is TGTGCCAGCAGCGAGAGGGGGCCTAGCTCCTACAATGAGCAGTTCTTC.